This is a list of T cell receptor beta chains from one sample in a study of shared T cell receptors in the human thymus. Clones were sequenced by immunoSEQ multiplex PCR, and TCRdb holds only the in-frame ones, with some missing. The repertoire holds some 720,000 clones, with roughly 90% as singletons. This sample was also put to use in a study of human thymus T cells.

Sequenced: thymocytes. All receptors derive from a boy under two years old with a congenital heart defect. Both conserved end residues are part of each CDR3. A D gene is named only where the DNA matches it firmly. Only part of the rows carry a size: once, few, many, or a class if the clone is expanded.

d_call clone_size j_call v_call cdr3_nt cdr3_aa
TRBD2 NA TRBJ2-1 TRBV11-2 TGTGCCAGCAGCTTCCTAAGCGGGAGGTCCAATGAGCAGTTCTTC CASSFLSGRSNEQFF
TRBD2 NA TRBJ2-7 TRBV9 TGTGCCAGCAGCGTAGTAGCGGGGAATTATGTGGAGCAGTACTTC CASSVVAGNYVEQYF
NA NA TRBJ1-4 TRBV15 TGTGCCACCAACAGGGCGGGTTTTAGTGAAAAACTGTTTTTT CATNRAGFSEKLFF
NA NA TRBJ2-1 TRBV5-6 TGTGCCAGCAGCTCCCTAAATGAGCAGTTCTTC CASSSLNEQFF
TRBD2 NA TRBJ2-7 TRBV9 TGTGCCAGCAGCGTAGAGGGACTAGCGGGCGTTTACGAGCAGTACTTC CASSVEGLAGVYEQYF
TRBD2 NA TRBJ2-7 TRBV9 TGTGCCAGCAGCGGAAGCGGGGCGGGAGGGCCGCACGAGCAGTACTTC CASSGSGAGGPHEQYF
TRBD1 NA TRBJ2-7 TRBV27 TGTGCCAGCAGTTTAGGACAGGACCAGTACGAGCAGTACTTC CASSLGQDQYEQYF
TRBD2 few TRBJ2-1 TRBV9 TGTGCCAGCAGCCCCTCTGGGACTAGCGGGAGCTCCTACAATGAGCAGTTCTTC CASSPSGTSGSSYNEQFF
TRBD1 NA TRBJ1-1 TRBV18 TGTGCCAGCTCACCGGGACAGGGACGCACTGAAGCTTTCTTT CASSPGQGRTEAFF
NA NA TRBJ2-3 TRBV30 TGTGCCTGGAGTGTCGGGCAGGGATACACAGATACGCAGTATTTT CAWSVGQGYTDTQYF
TRBD1 NA TRBJ1-4 TRBV14 TGTGCCAGCAGCCAAGATTCCGGGACAGGGCCTGAAAAACTGTTTTTT CASSQDSGTGPEKLFF
NA NA TRBJ2-2 TRBV4-2 TGTGCCAGCAGCCAAGAAAGAGGTCGTAGGGCGGGCCCCGGGGAGCTGTTTTTT CASSQERGRRAGPGELFF
NA NA TRBJ2-7 TRBV4-3 TGCGCCAGCAGCCAAGACGGCCAGGGATCCTACGAGCAGTACTTC CASSQDGQGSYEQYF
NA once TRBJ2-3 TRBV6-5 TGTGCCAGCAGTTTGGGCAGACGCACAGATACGCAGTATTTT CASSLGRRTDTQYF
TRBD2 once TRBJ2-1 TRBV10-3 TGTGCCATCAGGCTAGCGGGAGCCTACAATGAGCAGTTCTTC CAIRLAGAYNEQFF
NA NA TRBJ1-4 TRBV6-5 TGTGCCAGCAGCCCCGGACCCTCCAGGGGACTGTTTTTT CASSPGPSRGLFF
NA NA TRBJ1-1 TRBV5-6 TGTGCCAGCAGCTTCTGGCAAGTGAACACTGAAGCTTTCTTT CASSFWQVNTEAFF
TRBD2 NA TRBJ2-1 TRBV4-3 TGCGCCAGCAGCCAAGTGCCCCACCCCGGGACTAGCGGCCCATGGGGTTTGTTCTTC CASSQVPHPGTSGPWGLFF
NA NA TRBJ2-7 TRBV5-1 TGCGCCAGCAGCATCGACATCGCGGGGCCCTACGAGCAGTACTTC CASSIDIAGPYEQYF
TRBD1 NA TRBJ2-7 TRBV10-3 TGTGCCATCAGTGTAGGGGACAGGGGGTTGTACGAGCAGTACTTC CAISVGDRGLYEQYF
NA NA TRBJ2-7 TRBV10-3 TGTGCCATCAAGCGAGGGAGCTCGGTCTACGAGCAGTACTTC CAIKRGSSVYEQYF
TRBD2 NA TRBJ2-1 TRBV30 TGTGCCTGGGGCCCGGGACTAGCGGGAGTCAATGAGCAGTTCTTC CAWGPGLAGVNEQFF
TRBD2 NA TRBJ2-7 TRBV27 TGTGCCAGCAGCCCCCCAGCGGGACTTCAGTACGAGCAGTACTTC CASSPPAGLQYEQYF
TRBD1 NA TRBJ2-7 TRBV5-6 TGTGCCAGCAGTGCCCCGGGACAGGGGGCCTACGAGCAGTACTTC CASSAPGQGAYEQYF
TRBD2 NA TRBJ2-1 TRBV5-4 TGTGCCAGCAGCTTGGAGCGGGATAACAATGAGCAGTTCTTC CASSLERDNNEQFF